Below, 7 T cell receptor beta chains from the same sample are listed, as sequenced in a study of blood T cell repertoires in COVID-19. Measured with immunoSEQ multiplex PCR; TCRdb has only the in-frame clones, and not every one. The repertoire consists of 250,000 to 300,000 clones, with approximately 85% occurring once and the leading ten covering approximately 5%. Specimen: peripheral blood. The receptors shown here come from a man aged 45-65 years with active or convalescent COVID-19.

The chain carries TRBV9 and TRBJ1-4, with D unclear. Germline-derived CDR1 and CDR2 are SGDLS and YYNGEE. CDR3 size: 13 residues. The ends were cut back, 4 bases at V and 10 bases at J, with 14 bases in the middle. This CDR3 is CASSSPGKGKLFF. The CDR3 DNA reads TGTGCCAGCAGCTCACCCGGGAAGGGAAAACTGTTTTTT.

The chain uses TRBV11-2 and TRBJ1-1; a possible D gene is TRBD1 (6 bases). Trimming pared 3 bases from V and 6 bases from J, leaving 14 bases between. Germline V gene data show CDR1 as SGHAT and CDR2 as FQNNGV. The CDR3 extends over 14 amino acids. CDR3 coding DNA: TGTGCCAGCAGCTTTGCCAGGGGAGAATCTGAAGCTTTCTTT. It encodes CASSFARGESEAFF.

The V gene is TRBV19, the J gene TRBJ2-7; possible D gene TRBD1, 6 bases. The CDR3 loop spans 12 amino acids. Trimming took off 4 bases at V and 6 bases at J, with 10 bases between the two ends. CDR1 LNHDA and CDR2 SQIVND come from the germline V gene (reference sequence). CDR3 loop: CASSTQGGEQYF. The CDR3 coding sequence is TGTGCCAGTAGTACTCAAGGGGGCGAGCAGTACTTC.

The chain combines TRBV9 with TRBJ2-7; a weak D match, TRBD1 (6 bases). Trimming pared 2 bases from V and 4 bases from J, leaving 13 bases between. The CDR3 spans 14 residues. Looked up from germline, CDR1 is SGDLS and CDR2 is YYNGEE. Here the CDR3 reads CASSVGTKVYEQYF. CDR3 nucleotide sequence: TGTGCCAGCAGCGTCGGGACAAAAGTTTACGAGCAGTACTTC.

This chain uses TRBV6-5 with TRBJ1-5, with D perhaps TRBD1 (5 bases). V was pared by 6 bases and J by 7 bases, with 13 bases between. Germline loops: CDR1 MNHEY, CDR2 SVGAGI. The CDR3 length is 13 residues. The CDR3 spells CASSSGTWQPQHF. In DNA form, the CDR3 reads TGTGCCAGCAGCTCCGGGACTTGGCAGCCCCAGCATTTT.

Comment on this clone: The junction shows a germline mismatch at one end, possibly a read error. The gene calls are TRBV5-1 and TRBJ2-1; 11 positions agree with TRBD2. Germline CDR1 is SGHRS and CDR2 is YFSETQ. The CDR3 contains 15 residues. The chain's CDR3 is CASGLQLAGVNEQFF. CDR3 sequence (DNA): TGCGCCAGCGGCTTGCAACTAGCGGGAGTCAATGAGCAGTTCTTC.

The rearrangement links TRBV7-3 to TRBJ2-5; 8 bases line up with TRBD1. CDR1 SGHTA and CDR2 FQGTGA come from the germline V gene. Trimming cost V 5 bases and J 4 bases; bases outside gene matches: 3. The CDR3 consists of 13 residues. CDR3 loop: CASSEGTGETQYF. For the CDR3, the DNA is TGTGCCAGCAGCGAGGGGACAGGAGAGACCCAGTACTTC. Drawing the rest from reference TRBV7-3 and TRBJ2-5, the complete variable domain is GAGVSQTPSNKVTEKGKYVELRCDPISGHTALYWYRQSLGQGPEFLIYFQGTGAADDSGLPNDRFFAVRPEGSVSTLKIQRTERGDSAVYLCASSEGTGETQYFGPGTRLLVL.